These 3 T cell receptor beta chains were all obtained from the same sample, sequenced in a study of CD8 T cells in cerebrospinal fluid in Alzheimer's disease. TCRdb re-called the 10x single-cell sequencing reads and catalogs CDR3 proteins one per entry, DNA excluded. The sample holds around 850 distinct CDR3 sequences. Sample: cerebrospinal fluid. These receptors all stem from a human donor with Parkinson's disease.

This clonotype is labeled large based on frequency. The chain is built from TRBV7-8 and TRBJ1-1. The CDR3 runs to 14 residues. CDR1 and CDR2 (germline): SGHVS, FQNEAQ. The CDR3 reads CASSPREGNTEAFF.

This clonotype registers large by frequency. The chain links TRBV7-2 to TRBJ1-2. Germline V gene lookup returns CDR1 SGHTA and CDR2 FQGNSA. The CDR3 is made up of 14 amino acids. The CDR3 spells CASSLGFTNYGYTF.

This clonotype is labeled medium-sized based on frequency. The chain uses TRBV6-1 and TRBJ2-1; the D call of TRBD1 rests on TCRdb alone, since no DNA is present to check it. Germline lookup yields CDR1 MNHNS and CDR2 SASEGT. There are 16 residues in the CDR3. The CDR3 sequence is CASSESGQGAYNEQFF.